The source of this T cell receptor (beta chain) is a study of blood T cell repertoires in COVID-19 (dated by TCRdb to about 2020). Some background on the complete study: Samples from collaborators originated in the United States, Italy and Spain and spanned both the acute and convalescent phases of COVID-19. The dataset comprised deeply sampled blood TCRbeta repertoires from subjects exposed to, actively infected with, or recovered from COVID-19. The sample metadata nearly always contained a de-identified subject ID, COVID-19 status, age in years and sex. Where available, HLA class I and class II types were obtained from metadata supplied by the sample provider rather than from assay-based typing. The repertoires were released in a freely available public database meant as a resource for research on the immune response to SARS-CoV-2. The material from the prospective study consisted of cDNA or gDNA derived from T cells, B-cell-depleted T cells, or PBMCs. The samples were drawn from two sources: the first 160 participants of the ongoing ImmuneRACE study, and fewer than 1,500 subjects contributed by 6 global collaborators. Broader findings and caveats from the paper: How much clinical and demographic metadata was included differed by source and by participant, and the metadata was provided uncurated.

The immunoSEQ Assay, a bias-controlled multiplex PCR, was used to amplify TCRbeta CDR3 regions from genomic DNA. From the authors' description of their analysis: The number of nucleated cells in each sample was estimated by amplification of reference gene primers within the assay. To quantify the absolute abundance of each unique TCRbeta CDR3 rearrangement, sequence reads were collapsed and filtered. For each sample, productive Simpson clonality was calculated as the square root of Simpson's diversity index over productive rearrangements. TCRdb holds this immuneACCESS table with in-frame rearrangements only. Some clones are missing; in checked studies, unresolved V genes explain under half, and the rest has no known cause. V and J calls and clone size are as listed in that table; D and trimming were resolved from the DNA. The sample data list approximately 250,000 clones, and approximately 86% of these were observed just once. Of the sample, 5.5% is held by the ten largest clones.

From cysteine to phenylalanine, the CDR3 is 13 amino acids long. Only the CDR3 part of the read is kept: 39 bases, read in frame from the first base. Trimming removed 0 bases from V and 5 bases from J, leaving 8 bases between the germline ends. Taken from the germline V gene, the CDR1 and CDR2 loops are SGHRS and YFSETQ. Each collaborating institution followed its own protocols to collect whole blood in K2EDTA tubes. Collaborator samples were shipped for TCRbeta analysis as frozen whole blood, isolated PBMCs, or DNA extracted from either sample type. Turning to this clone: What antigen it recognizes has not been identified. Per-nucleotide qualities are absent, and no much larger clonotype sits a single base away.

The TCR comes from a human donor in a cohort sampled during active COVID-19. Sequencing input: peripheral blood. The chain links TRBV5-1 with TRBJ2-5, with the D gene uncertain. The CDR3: CASSLEYRETQYF. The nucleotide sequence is TGCGCCAGCAGCTTGGAATACCGGGAGACCCAGTACTTC.